This T cell receptor beta chain was found in a study of somatic mutations in cytotoxic T cells in rheumatoid arthritis. Overall study: Flow-sorting brought some V beta antibody-stained T-cell populations to nearly 100% purity, V beta1+ cells sequenced for TCRB among them. Study conclusions and caveats: Comparison of CD8+ T-cell clonality between rheumatoid arthritis patients and age-matched healthy controls yielded no significant difference.

Both CD4+ and CD8+ cells were separated through positive magnetic bead selection, and their purity was verified using flow cytometry. There are a few counts of this clone. Its target is unknown. CDR1 and CDR2 (germline): MGHRA, YSYEKL. The CDR3 spans 15 residues. Trimming left V 2 bases short and J 5 bases short, with 16 bases between. Original analysis: Patient CD8+ clones larger than 1% rarely matched published virus-specific TCRB sequences. The table came from immunoSEQ multiplex PCR; TCRdb's copy has only in-frame clones and leaves some out. That table supplies the V and J calls and clone size; D and trimming were determined from the DNA. The repertoire has about 19,000 clones, about 80% of them found once; the top ten carry 11%.

The sequenced material came from CD8+ T cells sorted from blood. This sequence joins TRBV4-1 and TRBJ2-7; possibly TRBD1 for D (6 bases). This TCR derives from a man between 18 and 29 years old with rheumatoid arthritis. The CDR3 region has the DNA TGCGCCAGCAGCCAACCCGACAGGTTAAGCGACGAGCAGTACTTC. As protein: CASSQPDRLSDEQYF.